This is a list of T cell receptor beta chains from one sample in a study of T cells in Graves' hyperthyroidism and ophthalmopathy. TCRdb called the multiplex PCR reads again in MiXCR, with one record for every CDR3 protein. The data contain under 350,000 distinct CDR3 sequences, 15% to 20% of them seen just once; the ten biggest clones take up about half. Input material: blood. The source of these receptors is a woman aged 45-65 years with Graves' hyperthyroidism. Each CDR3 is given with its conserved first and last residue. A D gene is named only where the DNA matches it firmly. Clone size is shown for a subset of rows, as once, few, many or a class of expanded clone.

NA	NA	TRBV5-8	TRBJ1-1	TGTGCCAGCAGCTTGGCCCCGACAGTAAACACTGAAGCTTTCTTT	CASSLAPTVNTEAFF
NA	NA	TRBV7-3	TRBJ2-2	TGTGCCAGCAGCCCGGATTTGTCCGGGGAGCTGTTTTTT	CASSPDLSGELFF
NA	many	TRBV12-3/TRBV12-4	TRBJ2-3	TGTGCCAGCAGTCCCCGACTCCAACTCACAGATACGCAGTATTTT	CASSPRLQLTDTQYF
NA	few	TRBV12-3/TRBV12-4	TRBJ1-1	TGTGCCAGCAGCCCATGGGGGATCGGTGAAGCTTTCTTT	CASSPWGIGEAFF
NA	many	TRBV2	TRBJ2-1	TGTGCCAGCAGGAGGGACTTTAACAATGAGCAGTTCTTC	CASRRDFNNEQFF
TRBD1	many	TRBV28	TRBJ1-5	TGTGCCAGCAGTCCCATTACAGGGGTTCCAAGCAATCAGCCCCAGCATTTT	CASSPITGVPSNQPQHF
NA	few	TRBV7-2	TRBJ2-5	TGTGCCAGCAGCCTAACCGGGACGCCCGGGACCCAGTACTTC	CASSLTGTPGTQYF
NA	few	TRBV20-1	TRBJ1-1	TGCAGTGCTAGAGACCCACAGGGAGTGTGGCACACTGAAGCTTTCTTT	CSARDPQGVWHTEAFF
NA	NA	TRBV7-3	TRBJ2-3	TGTGCCAGCAGTCCTCCCGAGGAAGGGTTCGGGTCAGATACGCAGTATTTT	CASSPPEEGFGSDTQYF
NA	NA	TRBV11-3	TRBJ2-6	TGTGCCAGCAGCTTACTGCGGGGCTCTGGGGCCAACGTCCTGACTTTC	CASSLLRGSGANVLTF
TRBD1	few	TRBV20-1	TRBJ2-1	TGCAGTGCTAGACCGGCCGGGACAGCCGCCTACAATGAGCAGTTCTTC	CSARPAGTAAYNEQFF
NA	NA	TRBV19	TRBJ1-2	TGTGTCACCATATTACACGTGGGGGCGGAGGACTATGGCTACACCTTC	CVTILHVGAEDYGYTF
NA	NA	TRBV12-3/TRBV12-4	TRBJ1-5	TGTGCCAGCAGACCGGGCCACAATCAGCCCCAGCATTTT	CASRPGHNQPQHF
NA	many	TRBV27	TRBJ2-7	TGTGCCAGCAGTAGCCTTAAGGGGGACTACGAGCAGTACTTC	CASSSLKGDYEQYF
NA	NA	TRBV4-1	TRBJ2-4	TGCGCCAGCAGCCGGTCGGACAGCGAACTAGCCAAAAACATTCAGTACTTC	CASSRSDSELAKNIQYF
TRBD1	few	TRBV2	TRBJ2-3	TGTGCCAGCAGCCCAACGGCCCCGACAGGGGGTGGGAAGGTTACGCAGTATTTT	CASSPTAPTGGGKVTQYF
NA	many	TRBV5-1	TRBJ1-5	TGCGCCAGCAGCTTGTGGGGGGCGAGCAATCAGCCCCAGCATTTT	CASSLWGASNQPQHF
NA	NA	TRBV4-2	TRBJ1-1	TGTGCCAGCAGCCAAGAGGGGACGGCAAACACTGAAGCTTTCTTT	CASSQEGTANTEAFF
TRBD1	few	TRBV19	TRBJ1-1	TGTGCCAGTAGTGCTCCGGACAGGGGACGCACTGAAGCTTTCTTT	CASSAPDRGRTEAFF
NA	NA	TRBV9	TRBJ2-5	TGTGCCAGCAGCGTAGGGGTGGGTGGCCAAGAGACCCAGTACTTC	CASSVGVGGQETQYF
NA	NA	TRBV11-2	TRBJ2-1	TGTGCCAGCAGCTCTACCAGCGGGTTCGACATTGAGCAGTTCTTC	CASSSTSGFDIEQFF
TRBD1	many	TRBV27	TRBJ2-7	TGTGCCAGCAGTTTATGGGCGGACAGGGGGACCTACGAGCAGTACTTC	CASSLWADRGTYEQYF
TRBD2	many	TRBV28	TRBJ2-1	TGTGCCAACAGCCAGCGGGACTCCTACAATGAGCAGTTCTTC	CANSQRDSYNEQFF
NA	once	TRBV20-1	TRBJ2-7	TGCAGTGGCTGGTGGGAAAGAGGGGACGAGCAGTACTTC	CSGWWERGDEQYF
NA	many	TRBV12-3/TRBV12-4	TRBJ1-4	TGTGCCAGCAGCCCCGACAACGGGTTTGAAAAACTGTTTTTT	CASSPDNGFEKLFF
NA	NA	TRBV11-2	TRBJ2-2	TGTGCCAGCAGCTTAGTTCCCTTGGTCGGGGAGCTGTTTTTT	CASSLVPLVGELFF
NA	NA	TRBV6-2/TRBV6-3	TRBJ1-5	TGTGCCAGCAGTTGGTCACAGGGTAGTCAGCCCCAGCATTTT	CASSWSQGSQPQHF
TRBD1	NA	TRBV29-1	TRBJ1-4	TGCAGCGTTGATGGGGACAGGATAGGGTTCACTAATGAAAAACTGTTTTTT	CSVDGDRIGFTNEKLFF
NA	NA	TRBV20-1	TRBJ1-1	TGCAGTGCTAGAGAAGTGGGATGGGAGTTTAGGCCCCGAGAAGCTTTCTTT	CSAREVGWEFRPREAFF
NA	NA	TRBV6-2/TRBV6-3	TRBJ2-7	TGTGCCAGCAGTGACCCTGGGAGGGGGTCGGTGGACGAGCAGTACTTC	CASSDPGRGSVDEQYF
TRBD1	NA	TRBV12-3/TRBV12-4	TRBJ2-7	TGTGCCAGCAGTCCACAGGGGAGTACCTACGAGCAGTACTTC	CASSPQGSTYEQYF
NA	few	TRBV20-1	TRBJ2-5	TGCAGTGCTAGACGGCAGCAAGAGACCCAGTACTTC	CSARRQQETQYF
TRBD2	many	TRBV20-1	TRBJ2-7	TGCAGTGCTCGAACCTCTGATAGCGGGAGGGCCGGGTACGAGCAGTACTTC	CSARTSDSGRAGYEQYF
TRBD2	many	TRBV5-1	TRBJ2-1	TGCGCCAGCAGCGACAGACTAGCGGAATACAATGAGCAGTTCTTC	CASSDRLAEYNEQFF
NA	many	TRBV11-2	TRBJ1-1	TGTGCCAGCAGCTTAGGACAGCAATGGGGGGACACTGAAGCTTTCTTT	CASSLGQQWGDTEAFF
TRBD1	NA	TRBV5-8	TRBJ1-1	TGTGCCAGCAGGGCCGGGACAGGGGCGTTGAACACTGAAGCTTTCTTT	CASRAGTGALNTEAFF
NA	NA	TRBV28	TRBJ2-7	TGTGCCAGCAGTTTATCAGCGGACGGGCAGTACTTC	CASSLSADGQYF
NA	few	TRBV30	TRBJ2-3	TGTGCCTGGAGTGTATTAGCGAGCGCCACAGATACGCAGTATTTT	CAWSVLASATDTQYF
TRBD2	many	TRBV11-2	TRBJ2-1	TGTGCCAGCAGTTTAACCCGGGGGGGGGGCTACAATGAGCAGTTCTTC	CASSLTRGGGYNEQFF
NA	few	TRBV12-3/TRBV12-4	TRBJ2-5	TGTGCCAGCAGACGACGGGGACAAGAGACCCAGTACTTC	CASRRRGQETQYF
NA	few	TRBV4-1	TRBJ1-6	TGCGCCACTGCCGACAGGCAGTTGTTCACCCTCCACTTT	CATADRQLFTLHF